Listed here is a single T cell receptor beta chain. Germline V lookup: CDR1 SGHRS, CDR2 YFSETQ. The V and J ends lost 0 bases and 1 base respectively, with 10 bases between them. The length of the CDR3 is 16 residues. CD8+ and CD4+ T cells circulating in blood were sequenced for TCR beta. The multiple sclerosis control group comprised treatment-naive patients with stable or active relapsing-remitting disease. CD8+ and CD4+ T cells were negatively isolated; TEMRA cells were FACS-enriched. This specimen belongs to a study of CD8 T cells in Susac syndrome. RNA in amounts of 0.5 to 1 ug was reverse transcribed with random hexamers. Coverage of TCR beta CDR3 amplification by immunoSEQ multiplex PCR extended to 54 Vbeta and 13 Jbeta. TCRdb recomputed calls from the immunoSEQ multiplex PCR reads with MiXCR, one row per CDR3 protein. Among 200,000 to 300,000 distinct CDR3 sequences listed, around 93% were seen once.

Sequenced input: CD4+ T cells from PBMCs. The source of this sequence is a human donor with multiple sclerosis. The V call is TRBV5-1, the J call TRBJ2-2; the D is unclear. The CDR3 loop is CASSLALGRNTGELFF. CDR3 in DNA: TGCGCCAGCAGCTTGGCCCTCGGGCGGAACACCGGGGAGCTGTTTTTT.